Presented here are 17 T cell receptor beta chains from one specimen sequenced in a study of Ad26.COV2.S vaccination and SARS-CoV-2 variants. Data came from immunoSEQ multiplex PCR; TCRdb stores just in-frame clones and leaves some out. This sample carries some 480,000 clones, approximately 88% of them seen once, and the ten largest clones take 9.5% to 15%. Treatment defined: over 15 received Ad26.COV2.S at low or high dose, single or two shots; several received placebo; per-sample allocation not given. After the first vaccine or placebo injection, samples were drawn on day 63. The source material was peripheral blood, sampled in a trial of Ad26.COV2.S vaccine versus placebo. The receptors were sampled from a person between 18 and 65 years old who received the Ad26.COV2.S COVID-19 vaccine or a placebo.

V usage is TRBV7-2 and J usage is TRBJ2-5; the D gene is possibly TRBD2 (7 bases). The germline gives CDR1 SGHTA, CDR2 FQGNSA. The CDR3 is made up of 15 amino acids. The germline V and J ends were trimmed by 1 base and 4 bases, with 13 bases remaining between them. CDR3 in DNA: TGTGCCAGCAGCTTAGACGGGGGGCGCGGAGAGACCCAGTACTTC. Protein: CASSLDGGRGETQYF.

This clone was counted once. The chain employs TRBV27 and TRBJ2-1; TRBD2 agrees at 7 bases. Trimming cost V 5 bases and J 6 bases; bases outside gene matches: 13. Per germline, CDR1 MNHEY and CDR2 SMNVEV (reference sequence). CDR3 length: 16 amino acids. CDR3 in DNA: TGTGCCAGCAGTGGGTACGCGGGAGTTTATAGCAATGAGCAGTTCTTC. It is translated as CASSGYAGVYSNEQFF.

This clone was detected a few times. The chain combines TRBV5-4 with TRBJ1-4; D not certain. This CDR3 is 15 amino acids long. V shed 4 bases and J shed 4 bases, with 14 bases lying between them. CDR1 SGHNT and CDR2 YYREEE come from the germline V gene (reference sequence). The CDR3 region has the DNA TGTGCCAGCAGCGTAGGACCGAACATTAATGAAAAACTGTTTTTT. Translated, it gives CASSVGPNINEKLFF.

The chain uses TRBV7-8 and TRBJ2-3; perhaps D is TRBD1 or TRBD2 (5 bases each). Trimming removed 7 bases at V and 2 bases at J, with 16 bases between. The CDR3 totals 15 residues. Germline loops: CDR1 SGHVS, CDR2 FQNEAQ. The CDR3: CASTQAGTFTDTQYF. The CDR3 DNA sequence: TGTGCCAGCACCCAGGCAGGGACCTTCACAGATACGCAGTATTTT.

This chain uses TRBV4-3 with TRBJ1-1, with D perhaps TRBD1 (6 bases). Germline CDR1 and CDR2: LGHNA and YSLEER. The CDR3 is made up of 14 amino acids. The V end lost 3 bases, the J end lost 6 bases, and 14 bases lay between the germline ends. Here the CDR3 reads CASSQATGSAEAFF. In nucleotides, the CDR3 is TGCGCCAGCAGCCAGGCTACAGGGTCCGCTGAAGCTTTCTTT.

V and J are TRBV2 and TRBJ1-4; 9 bases are shared with TRBD1. The junction had 9 bases not matched to a gene; V was cut back by 7 bases and J by 0 bases. CDR1 and CDR2 from the germline V gene are SNHLY and FYNNEI. CDR3 size: 17 residues. CDR3 DNA: TGTGCCAGCACGGGACAGGGCTCGCTCGCAACTAATGAAAAACTGTTTTTT. It specifies CASTGQGSLATNEKLFF.

This chain connects TRBV7-2 to TRBJ2-5, with D perhaps matching TRBD2 (5 bases). In germline, CDR1 is SGHTA, CDR2 FQGNSA. Trimming stripped 6 bases from V and 5 bases from J, with 16 bases between. This CDR3 is built from 14 residues. DNA of the CDR3: TGTGCCAGCAGTCTCGACTATGGTCCCGAGACCCAGTACTTC. Protein product: CASSLDYGPETQYF.

The rearrangement uses TRBV5-4 and TRBJ1-1; a possible D gene is TRBD1 (5 bases). CDR1 is SGHNT, CDR2 YYREEE, per germline (reference sequence). Trimming left V 6 bases short and J 4 bases short, with 22 bases between. The length of the CDR3 is 16 residues. CDR3 DNA: TGTGCCAGCATCCGGGGCAGTCCCGGTGGGGGCACTGAAGCTTTCTTT. The encoded protein is CASIRGSPGGGTEAFF.

The genes are TRBV6-5 and TRBJ2-1; 12 nucleotides agree with TRBD1. V was pared by 6 bases and J by 6 bases, with 6 bases of the junction left unmatched. The CDR3 consists of 15 residues. Germline CDR1 and CDR2: MNHEY and SVGAGI. CDR3 region: CASSPGQGALNEQFF. The CDR3 DNA reads as TGTGCCAGCAGCCCGGGACAGGGGGCCCTCAATGAGCAGTTCTTC.

This chain links TRBV7-8 with TRBJ2-5, with 9 bases lining up with TRBD1. The germline CDR1 and CDR2 sequences are SGHVS and FQNEAQ. The CDR3 has 15 residues. V was pared by 3 bases and J by 2 bases, with 4 bases of the junction left unmatched. DNA of the CDR3: TGTGCCAGCAGCTTCGGGACAGGGTATCAAGAGACCCAGTACTTC. Translated: CASSFGTGYQETQYF.

V is TRBV6-6 and J is TRBJ2-3; 7 nucleotides match TRBD1. The CDR3 length is 14 residues. V lost 5 bases and J lost 3; bases outside the gene matches: 5. Per the germline V gene, CDR1 is MNHNY and CDR2 is SVGAGI (reference sequence). CDR3 protein: CASSGQVGTDTQYF. The DNA for the CDR3 is TGTGCCAGCAGTGGACAGGTGGGGACAGATACGCAGTATTTT.

The rearrangement links TRBV6-1 to TRBJ2-7, with D unresolved. The CDR3 sequence is 12 residues long. Looked up from germline, CDR1 is MNHNS and CDR2 is SASEGT. Trimming removed 3 bases from V and 3 bases from J, with 6 bases in between. CDR3 nucleotide sequence: TGTGCCAGCAGTGATCAACGCTACGAGCAGTACTTC. Encoded protein: CASSDQRYEQYF.

V usage is TRBV5-1 and J usage is TRBJ1-5; D perhaps matches TRBD1 (6 bases). The CDR3 contains 14 residues. V was shortened by 3 bases and J by 3 bases, with 10 bases between the two germline ends. The germline V gene has CDR1 SGHRS and CDR2 YFSETQ. Here the CDR3 reads CASSSGQFNQPQHF. The CDR3, as DNA: TGCGCCAGCAGCTCCGGACAGTTCAATCAGCCCCAGCATTTT.

V gene TRBV19 combines with J gene TRBJ2-1; D not resolved. V dropped 5 bases and J dropped 12 bases, with 17 bases sitting between them. The CDR3 loop spans 13 amino acids. In germline, CDR1 is LNHDA, CDR2 SQIVND (reference sequence). Here the CDR3 reads CASSPQLVRGQFF. The CDR3 DNA reads as TGTGCCAGTAGTCCGCAGCTAGTAAGAGGGCAGTTCTTC.

For this clone: Other DNA sequences in the same sample also yield this CDR3. The rearrangement uses TRBV12-3 or TRBV12-4 and TRBJ2-2; D remains ambiguous. This CDR3 region has 12 residues. V lost 1 base and J 5 bases, leaving 2 bases between the germline ends. The CDR3 bases are TGTGCCAGCAGTTTAGAAACCGGGGAGCTGTTTTTT. Translation: CASSLETGELFF.

J is TRBJ2-1 and V is TRBV3-1 (or the pseudogene TRBV3-2), with D possibly TRBD2 on 6 matching bases. Between the trimmed V and J ends, which lost 0 bases and 0 bases, there was a span of 6 bases. Germline loops: CDR1 LGHDT, CDR2 YNNKEL (reference sequence). The CDR3 is 15 residues long. The CDR3 nucleotides read TGTGCCAGCAGCCAAGACGGGAGCTCCTACAATGAGCAGTTCTTC. This encodes CASSQDGSSYNEQFF.

The sample holds one count of this clone. The gene calls are TRBV19 and TRBJ2-6; D remains unclear. The V end lost 6 bases, the J end lost 0 bases, and 9 bases lay between the germline ends. The CDR3 contains 15 residues. In germline, CDR1 is LNHDA, CDR2 SQIVND (reference sequence). CDR3 sequence: CASRGKDSGANVLTF. CDR3 in DNA: TGTGCCAGTAGGGGAAAAGACTCTGGGGCCAACGTCCTGACTTTC.